This T cell receptor (beta chain) was recorded in a study of T cell responses to AZD1222 COVID-19 vaccine. For the study at large: Analysis merged second doses at about 4 or about 12 weeks. Study observations and caveats: Donor demographics were predominantly white British with a female majority; clonal diversity may be underestimated. Only a handful of AZD1222 recipients were seropositive at baseline. Close to half of all spike-specific TCRs reportedly target regions of the variants that are unmutated.

About this clone itself: What it binds is not known.

Losses at the gene ends were 5 bases for V and 8 bases for J; bases not matched to a gene: 15. The CDR3 spans 15 residues. Germline V lookup: CDR1 MGHDK, CDR2 SYGVNS. Using immunoSEQ multiplex PCR, the repertoire was profiled, and TCRdb retains in-frame clones only, with some absent. The sample has 110,000 to 150,000 clones, over 75% seen once. The J gene is TRBJ2-7, the V gene TRBV25-1; 7 bases are a match to TRBD1. The source was peripheral blood, collected on day 0 of AZD1222 vaccination. This receptor was taken from an adult in good health. CDR3 in DNA: TGTGCCAGCAGTTTCCCCGGGACAGCTTCCGGGAAGCAGTACTTC. It is translated as CASSFPGTASGKQYF.